This T cell receptor beta chain emerged from a study of blood T cell repertoires in COVID-19 (dated by TCRdb to about 2020). With respect to the entire study: The collaborator samples originated in the United States, Italy and Spain and spanned the acute and convalescent phases of COVID-19. The material from the prospective study consisted of cDNA or gDNA derived from T cells, B-cell-depleted T cells, or PBMCs. Samples were obtained from the ongoing ImmuneRACE study (first 160 participants) and from about 1,300 subjects provided by 6 global collaborators. Where HLA class I and class II types were available, the types were taken from metadata supplied by the sample provider, not from assay-based typing. A de-identified subject ID, COVID-19 status, age in years and sex were almost always included in the sample metadata. Subjects who had been exposed to COVID-19, were actively infected with it, or had recovered from it provided the deeply sampled blood TCRbeta repertoires that made up the dataset. The repertoires were released in a freely available public database intended as a resource for research on the immune response to SARS-CoV-2. Study-wide conclusions, independent of this receptor: How much clinical and demographic metadata was included differed by source and by participant, and the metadata was provided uncurated.

In the prospective study, participants were about 18 to 95 years old, resided in about two dozen geographic areas of the United States, and were enrolled through a virtual design. In the prospective study, participants were assigned to cohorts based on the clinical history participants reported in a screening survey and a study questionnaire. In the prospective study, whole blood, serum and a nasopharyngeal or oropharyngeal swab were collected from each participant by mobile phlebotomists. Participants in the prospective study had the option to provide additional blood draws and questionnaires over a 2-month period. Before DNA extraction, prospective study blood samples were shipped either frozen or at room temperature. TCRbeta CDR3 regions were amplified from genomic DNA by means of the immunoSEQ Assay, a bias-controlled multiplex PCR. Per the original workflow: The number of nucleated cells in each sample was estimated by amplification of reference gene primers within the assay. To quantify the absolute abundance of each unique TCRbeta CDR3 rearrangement, sequence reads were collapsed and filtered. For each sample, productive Simpson clonality was calculated as the square root of Simpson's diversity index over productive rearrangements. The table was pulled from immuneACCESS by TCRdb, which kept in-frame rearrangements only. Such tables lose some clones; where checked, under half of the loss comes from unresolved V genes, and the rest has no known cause. D and trimming were read from the DNA, whereas the V and J calls and clone size are those reported in that table. A total of around 230,000 clones appear in this sample, around 87% of them only once. Of the sample, less than 4% is held by the ten largest clones.

This clone was counted a single time. Its cognate antigen has yet to be identified. No clone much larger than this one lies a single base away; base qualities are absent. The sequence was collected from a woman in her thirties or forties with acute COVID-19. The sample was PBMCs or T cells enriched from blood (not recorded which).

The nucleotide sequence reads TGTGCCAGCAGCTTGGCCGGACAGATTACTAATGAAAAACTGTTTTTT. Translated, this is CASSLAGQITNEKLFF. This receptor chain uses TRBV5-6 and TRBJ1-4; the D gene is perhaps TRBD1, on 6 matching bases. Its CDR3 holds 16 amino acids, cysteine through phenylalanine. The sequence is cut down to CDR3 DNA, 48 bases in frame from base 1. CDR1 is given as SGHDT and CDR2 as YYEEEE, both from the germline V gene. V and J lose 0 bases and 2 bases, and a span of 11 bases separates them.